Presented here are 9 T cell receptor beta chains from one specimen sequenced in a study of T cells after posttransplantation cyclophosphamide (dated by TCRdb to about 2016). The library came from the immunoSEQ multiplex PCR assay. What TCRdb holds here is the immuneACCESS table cut down to in-frame rearrangements. Part of the clones is not present; checked against another copy, under half of the missing clones reflect an unresolved V gene, and the others are unexplained. This sample gives about 52,000 clones in total; 90% to 95% of them show up just once. 2.5% to 3% of the sample belongs to the ten largest clones. The sample taken for sequencing was PBMCs. The receptor set was obtained from a woman aged 30 to 39 in good health and a related stem cell transplant donor.

For the CDR3, the DNA is TGTGCCAGCAGAGGGACTAGCGGGGGGGCCCACAATGAGCAGTTCTTC. Translated, it gives CASRGTSGGAHNEQFF. The rearrangement joins TRBV5-5 to TRBJ2-1, with 16 bases aligning to TRBD2. Germline V gene lookup returns CDR1 SGHKS and CDR2 YYEKEE (reference sequence). The CDR3 consists of 16 residues. The J segment lost 5 bases and the V segment lost 5 bases, leaving 4 bases of the junction unmatched.

This chain links TRBV18 with TRBJ1-2, with 8 bases identical to TRBD1. This CDR3 region has 17 residues. J lost 0 bases, V lost 1 base, and 7 bases had no gene match. The V gene's germline CDR1 is KGHSH and CDR2 LQKENI. Here the CDR3 reads CASSPRTGRIANYGYTF. The CDR3, as DNA: TGTGCCAGCTCACCACGGACAGGGAGGATTGCTAACTATGGCTACACCTTC.

The CDR3: CASSLASLNEQFF. CDR3 DNA sequence: TGTGCCAGCAGCTTAGCTAGTCTCAATGAGCAGTTCTTC. This chain uses TRBV7-2 with TRBJ2-1, with D unresolved. Germline CDR1 SGHTA, CDR2 FQGNSA. Trimming removed 0 bases at V and 6 bases at J, with 6 bases between. The CDR3 covers 13 residues.

V gene TRBV5-8 combines with J gene TRBJ2-1; 10 bases are shared with TRBD1. Germline V gives CDR1 SGHTS, CDR2 YDEGEE. Unmatched junction bases numbered 2, after V lost 1 base and J lost 4 bases. CDR3 size: 15 residues. This chain's CDR3 is CASSLWGQGYNEQFF. The CDR3 nucleotides are TGTGCCAGCAGCTTGTGGGGACAGGGGTACAATGAGCAGTTCTTC.

This clone was picked up one time. The CDR3 region is CASNDLGANYGYTF. CDR3 bases: TGTGCCAGCAATGACCTGGGAGCTAACTATGGCTACACCTTC. This chain connects TRBV6-5 to TRBJ1-2; no reliable D call. The CDR3 sequence is 14 residues long. Germline V lookup: CDR1 MNHEY, CDR2 SVGAGI. V lost 7 bases to trimming and J lost 0 bases, with 12 bases between them.

This rearrangement joins TRBV6-5 to TRBJ1-2; a possible D gene is TRBD1 (6 bases). The germline gives CDR1 MNHEY, CDR2 SVGAGI. V lost 6 bases to trimming and J lost 7 bases, with 21 bases between them. The CDR3 covers 15 residues. The CDR3 coding sequence is TGTGCCAGCAGACCGCCACAGGGACCCTCCGGTGGCTACACCTTC. It translates to CASRPPQGPSGGYTF.

The gene calls are TRBV5-1 and TRBJ2-3, with 9 positions matching TRBD2. V shed 3 bases and J 11 bases; nucleotides not matched to a gene: 13. This CDR3 has 15 amino acids. CDR1 and CDR2 from the germline V gene are SGHRS and YFSETQ. The CDR3: CASSSTDTSGPQQYF. CDR3 coding DNA: TGCGCCAGCAGCTCCACCGACACTAGCGGGCCTCAGCAGTATTTT.

This clone was detected once. For the CDR3, the DNA is TGTGCCAGCAGCCAGGTGGGAGGGCGTAACACTGAAGCTTTCTTT. Its translation: CASSQVGGRNTEAFF. This chain links TRBV5-5 with TRBJ1-1; the D is unclear. V shed 4 bases and J shed 2 bases, with 15 bases lying between them. This CDR3 has 15 residues. Germline lookup yields CDR1 SGHKS and CDR2 YYEKEE (reference sequence).

V and J are TRBV9 and TRBJ2-5, with 12 nucleotides matching TRBD2. Germline V gene data show CDR1 as SGDLS and CDR2 as YYNGEE. The CDR3 consists of 17 residues. The ends lost 0 bases at V and 3 bases at J; junction bases unmatched: 6. The CDR3 nucleotides read TGTGCCAGCAGCGTAGGTGGGGCTAGCGGGGGGGAAGAGACCCAGTACTTC. Protein product: CASSVGGASGGEETQYF.